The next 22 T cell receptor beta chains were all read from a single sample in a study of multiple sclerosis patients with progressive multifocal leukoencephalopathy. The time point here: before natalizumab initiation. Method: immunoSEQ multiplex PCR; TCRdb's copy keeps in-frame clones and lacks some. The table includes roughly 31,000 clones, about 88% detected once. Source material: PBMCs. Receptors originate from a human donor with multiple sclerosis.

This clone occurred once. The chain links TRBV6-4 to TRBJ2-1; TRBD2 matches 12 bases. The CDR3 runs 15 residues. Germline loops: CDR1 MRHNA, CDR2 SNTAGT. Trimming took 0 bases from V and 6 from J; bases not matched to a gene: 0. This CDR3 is CASSDSTSGSNEQFF. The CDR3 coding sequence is TGTGCCAGCAGTGACTCGACTAGCGGGAGCAATGAGCAGTTCTTC.

CDR3 nucleotides: TGTGCCACCCCCCATGGGCGGCAGGGTAATGAAAAACTGTTTTTT. This codes for CATPHGRQGNEKLFF. This sequence joins TRBV19 and TRBJ1-4, with D maybe TRBD1 (5 bases). This CDR3 region has 15 residues. V lost 10 bases and J 4 bases, leaving 19 bases between the germline ends. In germline, CDR1 is LNHDA, CDR2 SQIVND (reference sequence).

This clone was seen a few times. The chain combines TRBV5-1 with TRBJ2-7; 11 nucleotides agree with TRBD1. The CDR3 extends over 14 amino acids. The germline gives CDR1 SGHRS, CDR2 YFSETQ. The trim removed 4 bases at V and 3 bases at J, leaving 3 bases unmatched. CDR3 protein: CASSGDRGIYEQYF. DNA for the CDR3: TGCGCCAGCAGCGGGGACAGGGGGATCTACGAGCAGTACTTC.

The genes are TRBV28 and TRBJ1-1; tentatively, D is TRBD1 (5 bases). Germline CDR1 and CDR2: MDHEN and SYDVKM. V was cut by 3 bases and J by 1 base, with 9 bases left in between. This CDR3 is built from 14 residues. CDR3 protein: CASSFRVGNTEAFF. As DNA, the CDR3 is TGTGCCAGCAGTTTCAGGGTAGGGAACACTGAAGCTTTCTTT.

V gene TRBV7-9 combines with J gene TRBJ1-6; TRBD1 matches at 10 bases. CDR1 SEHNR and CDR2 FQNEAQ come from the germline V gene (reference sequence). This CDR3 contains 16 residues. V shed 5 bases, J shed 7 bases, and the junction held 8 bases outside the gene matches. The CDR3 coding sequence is TGTGCCAGCAGCCCAGACAGGGGGCTAGGGAATTCACCCCTCCACTTT. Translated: CASSPDRGLGNSPLHF.

Written as DNA, the CDR3 is TGTGCCAGCAGTTACTTGGGAGGAGTGGACGAGCAGTACTTC. This sequence encodes CASSYLGGVDEQYF. The V call is TRBV6-5, the J call TRBJ2-7; D may be TRBD2 (6 bases). Germline CDR1 reads MNHEY; CDR2 reads SVGAGI. Trimming took 1 base from V and 5 from J, leaving 12 bases between them. This CDR3 contains 14 residues.

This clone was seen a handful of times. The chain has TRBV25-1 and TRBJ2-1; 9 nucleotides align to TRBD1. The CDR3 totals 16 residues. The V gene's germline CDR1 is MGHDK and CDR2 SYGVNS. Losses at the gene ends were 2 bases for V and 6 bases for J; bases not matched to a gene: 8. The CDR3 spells CASSERDRVNGNEQFF. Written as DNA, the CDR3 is TGTGCCAGCAGTGAAAGGGACAGGGTAAACGGCAATGAGCAGTTCTTC.

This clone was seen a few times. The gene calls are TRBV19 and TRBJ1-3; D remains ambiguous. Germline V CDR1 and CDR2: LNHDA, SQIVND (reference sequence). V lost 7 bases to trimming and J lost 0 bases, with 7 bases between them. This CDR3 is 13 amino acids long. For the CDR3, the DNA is TGTGCCAGTATTGGGTCCTCTGGAAACACCATATATTTT. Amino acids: CASIGSSGNTIYF. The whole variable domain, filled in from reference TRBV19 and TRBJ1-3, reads DGGITQSPKYLFRKEGQNVTLSCEQNLNHDAMYWYRQDPGQGLRLIYYSQIVNDFQKGDIAEGYSVSREKKESFPLTVTSAQKNPTAFYLCASIGSSGNTIYFGEGSWLTVV.

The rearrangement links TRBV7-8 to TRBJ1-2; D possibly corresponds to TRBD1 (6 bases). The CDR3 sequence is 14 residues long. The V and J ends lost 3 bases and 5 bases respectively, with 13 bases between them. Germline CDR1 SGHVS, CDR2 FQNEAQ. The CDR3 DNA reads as TGTGCCAGCAGCTTGGGGGGCGCTAGGTATGGCTACACCTTC. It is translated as CASSLGGARYGYTF.

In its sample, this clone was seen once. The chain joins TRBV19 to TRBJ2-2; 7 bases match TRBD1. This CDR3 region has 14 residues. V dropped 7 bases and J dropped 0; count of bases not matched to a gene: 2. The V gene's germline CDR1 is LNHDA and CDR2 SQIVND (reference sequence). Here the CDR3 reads CASKGTANTGELFF. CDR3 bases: TGTGCCAGTAAAGGGACAGCGAACACCGGGGAGCTGTTTTTT.

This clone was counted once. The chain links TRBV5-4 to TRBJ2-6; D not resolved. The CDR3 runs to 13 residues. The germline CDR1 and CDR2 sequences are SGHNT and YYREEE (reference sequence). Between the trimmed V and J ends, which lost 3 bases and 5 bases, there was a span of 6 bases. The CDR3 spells CASSSDRANVLTF. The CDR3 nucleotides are TGTGCCAGCAGCTCCGACAGGGCCAACGTCCTGACTTTC.

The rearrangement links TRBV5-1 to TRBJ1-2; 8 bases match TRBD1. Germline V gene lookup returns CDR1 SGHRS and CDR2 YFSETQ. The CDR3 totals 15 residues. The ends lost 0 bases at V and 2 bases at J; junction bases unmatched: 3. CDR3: CASSLGQGANYGYTF. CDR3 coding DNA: TGCGCCAGCAGCTTGGGGCAGGGGGCCAACTATGGCTACACCTTC.

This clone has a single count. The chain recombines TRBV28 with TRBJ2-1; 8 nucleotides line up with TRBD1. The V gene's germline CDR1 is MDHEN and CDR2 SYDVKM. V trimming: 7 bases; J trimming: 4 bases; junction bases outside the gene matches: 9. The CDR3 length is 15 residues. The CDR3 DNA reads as TGTGCCAGCAATGAGGACAGGGCAATTTACAATGAGCAGTTCTTC. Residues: CASNEDRAIYNEQFF.

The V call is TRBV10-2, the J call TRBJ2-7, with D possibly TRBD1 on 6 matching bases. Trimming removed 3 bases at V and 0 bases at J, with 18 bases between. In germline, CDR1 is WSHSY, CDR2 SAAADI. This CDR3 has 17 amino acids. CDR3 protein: CASSEGRVGQFSYEQYF. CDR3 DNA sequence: TGCGCCAGCAGTGAAGGAAGGGTAGGACAGTTCTCCTACGAGCAGTACTTC.

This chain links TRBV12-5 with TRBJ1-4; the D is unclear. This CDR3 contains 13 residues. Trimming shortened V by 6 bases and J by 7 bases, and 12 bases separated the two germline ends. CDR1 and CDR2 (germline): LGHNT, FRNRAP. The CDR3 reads CASGSLLAEKLFF. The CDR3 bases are TGTGCTAGTGGCTCCCTCTTGGCTGAAAAACTGTTTTTT.

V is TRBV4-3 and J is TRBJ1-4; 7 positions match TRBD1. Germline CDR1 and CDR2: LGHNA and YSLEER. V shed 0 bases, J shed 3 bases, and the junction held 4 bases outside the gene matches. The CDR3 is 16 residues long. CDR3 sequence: CASSQDRRGANEKLFF. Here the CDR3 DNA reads TGCGCCAGCAGCCAAGATCGCAGGGGGGCTAATGAAAAACTGTTTTTT.

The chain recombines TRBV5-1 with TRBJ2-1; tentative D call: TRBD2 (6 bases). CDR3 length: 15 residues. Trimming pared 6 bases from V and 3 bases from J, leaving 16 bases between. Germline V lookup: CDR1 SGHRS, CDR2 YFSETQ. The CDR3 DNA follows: TGCGCCAGCACCTCCGGGACTGGTGGCTACAATGAGCAGTTCTTC. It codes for CASTSGTGGYNEQFF.

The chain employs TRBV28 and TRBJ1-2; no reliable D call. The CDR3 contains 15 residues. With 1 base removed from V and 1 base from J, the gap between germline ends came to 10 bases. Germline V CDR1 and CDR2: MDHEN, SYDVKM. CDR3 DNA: TGTGCCAGCAGTTTATCCCCAGCAAATAACTATGGCTACACCTTC. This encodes CASSLSPANNYGYTF.

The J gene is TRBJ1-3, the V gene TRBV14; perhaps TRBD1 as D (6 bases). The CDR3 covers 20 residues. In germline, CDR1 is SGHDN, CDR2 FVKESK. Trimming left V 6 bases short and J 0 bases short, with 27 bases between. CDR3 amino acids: CASRKSSGARPIDSGNTIYF. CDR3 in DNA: TGTGCCAGCAGAAAATCCTCGGGGGCTAGACCCATTGACTCTGGAAACACCATATATTTT. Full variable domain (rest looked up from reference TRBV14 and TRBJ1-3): EAGVTQFPSHSVIEKGQTVTLRCDPISGHDNLYWYRRVMGKEIKFLLHFVKESKQDESGMPNNRFLAERTGGTYSTLKVQPAELEDSGVYFCASRKSSGARPIDSGNTIYFGEGSWLTVV.

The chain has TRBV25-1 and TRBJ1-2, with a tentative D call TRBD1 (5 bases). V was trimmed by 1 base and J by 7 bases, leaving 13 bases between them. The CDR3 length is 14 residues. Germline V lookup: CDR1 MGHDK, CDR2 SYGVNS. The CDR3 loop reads CASSEFRTSGGYTF. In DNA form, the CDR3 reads TGTGCCAGCAGTGAATTTAGGACAAGCGGTGGCTACACCTTC.

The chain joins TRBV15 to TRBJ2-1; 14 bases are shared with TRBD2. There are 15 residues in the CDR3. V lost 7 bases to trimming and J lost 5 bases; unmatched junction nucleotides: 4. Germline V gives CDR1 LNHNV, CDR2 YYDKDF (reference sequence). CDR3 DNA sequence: TGTGCCACCAAACCGACTAGCGGGAGGGACAATGAGCAGTTCTTC. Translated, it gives CATKPTSGRDNEQFF.

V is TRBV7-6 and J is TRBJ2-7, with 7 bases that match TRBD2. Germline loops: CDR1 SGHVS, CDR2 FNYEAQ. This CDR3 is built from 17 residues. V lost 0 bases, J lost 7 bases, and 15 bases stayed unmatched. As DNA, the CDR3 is TGTGCCAGCAGCTTAGCCCTTACGGGGGACGGGAGGAGGGAGCAGTACTTC. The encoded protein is CASSLALTGDGRREQYF.